The next 30 T cell receptor beta chains were all read from a single sample in a study of blood T cells in healthy people across ages. Combining a sample-barcoded 5' primer with a J-beta primer mix, a second PCR ran for roughly 7 to 12 cycles. TCRdb called the 5' RACE reads again in MiXCR, with one record for every CDR3 protein. The profile shows approximately 800,000 distinct CDR3 sequences, 50% to 65% of them singletons. The sequenced material came from blood. These receptors came from an elderly man in good health.

The chain combines TRBV12-3 or TRBV12-4 with TRBJ1-6, with unresolved D. The CDR3 length is 16 residues. The V and J ends lost 5 bases and 0 bases respectively, with 11 bases between them. CDR3 amino acids: CASSEGSSSYNSPLHF. DNA for the CDR3: TGTGCCAGCAGTGAGGGCTCGAGCTCCTATAATTCACCCCTCCACTTT.

The rearrangement uses TRBV20-1 and TRBJ2-7; D ambiguous. The CDR3 length is 11 residues. V shed 2 bases and J shed 2 bases, with 4 bases lying between them. Germline CDR1 is DFQATT and CDR2 is SNEGSKA (reference sequence). The CDR3 DNA follows: TGCAGTGCTAGACAGGCCTACGAGCAGTACTTC. The encoded protein is CSARQAYEQYF.

This chain links TRBV27 with TRBJ1-4; D is undetermined. This CDR3 is built from 15 residues. Germline loops: CDR1 MNHEY, CDR2 SMNVEV (reference sequence). V was shortened by 5 bases and J by 7 bases, with 17 bases between the two germline ends. The CDR3, as DNA: TGTGCCAGCAGTCCGACAAGATTCCGTGGTGAAAAACTGTTTTTT. Translated, it gives CASSPTRFRGEKLFF.

The chain links TRBV7-2 to TRBJ2-1; 7 nucleotides align to TRBD2. The CDR3 is made up of 14 amino acids. V was clipped by 0 bases and J by 7 bases; unmatched bases: 3. Looked up from germline, CDR1 is SGHTA and CDR2 is FQGNSA. The CDR3 protein is CASSLALARNEQFF. CDR3 nucleotides: TGTGCCAGCAGCTTAGCACTAGCGAGGAATGAGCAGTTCTTC.

This clonotype was detected a few times. This chain links TRBV6-6 with TRBJ2-6; D remains unclear. CDR3 length: 17 amino acids. V lost 0 bases to trimming and J lost 5 bases, with 14 bases between them. The germline V gene encodes CDR1 MNHNY and CDR2 SVGAGI (reference sequence). The CDR3 spells CASSYSRSAGWANVLTF. The DNA for the CDR3 is TGTGCCAGCAGTTACTCGAGAAGTGCCGGCTGGGCCAACGTCCTGACTTTC.

The V and J genes are TRBV20-1 and TRBJ2-3; TRBD2 aligns across 11 bases. Germline V gene data show CDR1 as DFQATT and CDR2 as SNEGSKA (reference sequence). The CDR3 has 14 amino acids. The ends lost 5 bases at V and 4 bases at J; junction bases unmatched: 5. Written as DNA, the CDR3 is TGCAGTGCTCAACTAGCGGGAGTTTCAGATACGCAGTATTTT. As protein: CSAQLAGVSDTQYF.

A note on this clonotype: A junction end diverges from the germline sequence, so it may reflect a read error. J is TRBJ2-4 and V is TRBV12-3 or TRBV12-4, with D perhaps being TRBD1 or TRBD2 (5 bases each). This CDR3 has 14 amino acids. The chain's CDR3 is CASRSPGRGNVQYF. CDR3 nucleotides: TGTGCCAGCAGGTCACCGGGACGGGGAAACGTTCAGTACTTC.

The rearrangement joins TRBV9 to TRBJ2-5; 9 nucleotides align to TRBD2. After removal of 6 bases from V and 11 bases from J, the junction contained 17 bases not matched to a gene. This CDR3 has 15 amino acids. The V gene's germline CDR1 is SGDLS and CDR2 YYNGEE. Here the CDR3 DNA reads TGTGCCAGCACCCCTAGCGGGACGGGCTACAATGAGCAGTACTTC. It yields the protein CASTPSGTGYNEQYF.

This chain connects TRBV20-1 to TRBJ2-7; 7 bases map to TRBD2. V was clipped by 0 bases and J by 7 bases; unmatched bases: 12. Germline lookup yields CDR1 DFQATT and CDR2 SNEGSKA (reference sequence). The CDR3 totals 15 residues. The CDR3 here is CSARDASGPGDEQYF. The CDR3 DNA reads as TGCAGTGCTAGAGATGCTAGCGGTCCCGGGGATGAGCAGTACTTC.

The chain employs TRBV2 and TRBJ2-1, with D perhaps matching TRBD1 or TRBD2 (5 bases each). This CDR3 is 14 amino acids long. Deletions cut 7 bases from V and 8 bases from J, with 18 bases between. The V gene's germline CDR1 is SNHLY and CDR2 FYNNEI. CDR3 sequence: CASNPGRRPYEQFF. The DNA for the CDR3 is TGTGCCAGCAACCCGGGACGGAGACCTTATGAGCAGTTCTTC.

This clonotype was seen only once. The CDR3 DNA reads TGTGCCAGCAGTTTATTTCCAGACTACAATGAGCAGTTCTTC. Amino acids: CASSLFPDYNEQFF. The chain carries TRBV12-3 or TRBV12-4 and TRBJ2-1; the D is unclear. CDR3 length: 14 residues. V was clipped by 2 bases and J by 3 bases, with 8 bases between them.

V gene TRBV2 combines with J gene TRBJ1-2; 7 bases match TRBD1. CDR1 and CDR2 from the germline V gene are SNHLY and FYNNEI. This CDR3 is built from 18 residues. Trimming at V came to 7 bases and at J to 3 bases, leaving 20 bases not matched to a gene. CDR3 nucleotides: TGTGCCAGCACCTTCTCAGCAACGATGGGAACAGGGGACTATGGCTACACCTTC. This gives the protein CASTFSATMGTGDYGYTF.

The chain carries TRBV28 and TRBJ2-3; 10 bases are a match to TRBD1. The germline V gene encodes CDR1 MDHEN and CDR2 SYDVKM. V shed 7 bases, J shed 2 bases, and the junction held 6 bases outside the gene matches. The CDR3 has 15 residues. CDR3 coding DNA: TGTGCCAGCACTCTAGGGACAGGGGACACAGATACGCAGTATTTT. Translation gives CASTLGTGDTDTQYF.

V gene TRBV6-1 combines with J gene TRBJ2-7; D remains ambiguous. This CDR3 spans 14 amino acids. V lost 2 bases, J lost 2 bases, and 10 bases lay in between. In germline, CDR1 is MNHNS, CDR2 SASEGT. The CDR3 protein is CASSENRQAYEQYF. The CDR3 DNA sequence: TGTGCCAGCAGTGAAAATCGGCAGGCCTACGAGCAGTACTTC.

The rearrangement joins TRBV7-8 to TRBJ2-5; no clear D. The length of the CDR3 is 13 residues. CDR1 SGHVS and CDR2 FQNEAQ come from the germline V gene. V lost 5 bases to trimming and J lost 11 bases, with 18 bases between them. This CDR3 is CASSAYEVYEQYF. Written as DNA, the CDR3 is TGTGCCAGCAGCGCCTACGAGGTTTATGAGCAGTACTTC.

V is TRBV9 and J is TRBJ2-7; 8 bases line up with TRBD1. V trimming: 0 bases; J trimming: 3 bases; junction bases outside the gene matches: 5. Per germline, CDR1 SGDLS and CDR2 YYNGEE. CDR3 size: 15 residues. CDR3 coding DNA: TGTGCCAGCAGCGTAGCAGGGGGCGATTACTACGAGCAGTACTTC. It specifies CASSVAGGDYYEQYF.

The table lists this clonotype with a few counts. DNA of the CDR3: TGTGCCAGCAGCTCGGACAGCCTGGGCTCCTACAATGAGCAGTTCTTC. The encoded protein is CASSSDSLGSYNEQFF. V is TRBV7-9 and J is TRBJ2-1; TRBD1 is a possible D gene (6 bases). In germline, CDR1 is SEHNR, CDR2 FQNEAQ (reference sequence). This CDR3 is built from 16 residues. The V gene lost 4 bases and the J gene lost 0 bases, with 13 bases spanning the gap.

The chain recombines TRBV10-3 with TRBJ2-5; D is uncertain. CDR1 and CDR2 from the germline V gene are ENHRY and SYGVKD. The CDR3 is 11 amino acids. The V end lost 0 bases, the J end lost 11 bases, and 7 bases lay between the germline ends. The CDR3: CAISESDKQYF. In nucleotides, the CDR3 is TGTGCCATCAGTGAGTCGGATAAGCAGTACTTC.

This clonotype has only a few counts. The V and J genes are TRBV2 and TRBJ2-4; 8 bases line up with TRBD2. The CDR3 runs to 14 residues. The trim removed 5 bases at V and 5 bases at J, leaving 5 bases unmatched. Germline V lookup: CDR1 SNHLY, CDR2 FYNNEI. The DNA of the CDR3 is TGTGCCAGCAGTCTAGCGGGTCCTCAAAACATTCAGTACTTC. It translates to CASSLAGPQNIQYF.

This clonotype was seen just once. The V and J genes are TRBV6-5 and TRBJ2-7; weak D call: TRBD1 (6 bases). Looked up from germline, CDR1 is MNHEY and CDR2 is SVGAGI. Trimming removed 6 bases from V and 3 bases from J, with 15 bases in between. This CDR3 spans 14 amino acids. Here the CDR3 DNA reads TGTGCCAGCAGGGAAGGGGGTCAGGGCTACGAGCAGTACTTC. Translated, it gives CASREGGQGYEQYF.

This clonotype showed up just a few times. Being one base from a much bigger clone, this may be a read error. V gene TRBV27 combines with J gene TRBJ2-1, with 7 bases matching TRBD2. CDR3 length: 16 residues. CDR1 is MNHEY, CDR2 SMNVEV, per germline (reference sequence). CDR3 sequence (DNA): TGTGCCAGCAGTTTACTGGGCGGGAGTATCTACGATGAGCAGTTCTTC. As protein: CASSLLGGSIYDEQFF.

J is TRBJ2-7 and V is TRBV5-1; 8 bases agree with TRBD1. The CDR3 sequence is 15 residues long. The germline gives CDR1 SGHRS, CDR2 YFSETQ. Trimming took 3 bases from V and 0 from J; bases not matched to a gene: 5. CDR3 bases: TGCGCCAGCAGCTGGGGACAGGCAACCTCCTACGAGCAGTACTTC. This codes for CASSWGQATSYEQYF.

V usage is TRBV12-3 or TRBV12-4 and J usage is TRBJ1-1, with D possibly matching TRBD1 (6 bases). V was cut by 0 bases and J by 9 bases, with 17 bases left in between. CDR3 size: 15 residues. The CDR3 here is CASSLASGAKIQAFF. The CDR3 bases are TGTGCCAGCAGTTTAGCATCGGGGGCGAAGATTCAAGCTTTCTTT.

The chain uses TRBV20-1 and TRBJ2-7, with D tentatively TRBD1 (6 bases). Germline loops: CDR1 DFQATT, CDR2 SNEGSKA (reference sequence). The CDR3 length is 13 residues. The V end was cut by 3 bases, the J end by 2 bases, with 11 bases between. CDR3 sequence (DNA): TGCAGTGCTAGGGCCGGGACAACCTACGAGCAGTACTTC. It translates to CSARAGTTYEQYF.

This chain links TRBV9 with TRBJ2-7, with TRBD1 identical over 9 bases. Trimming at V came to 3 bases and at J to 1 base, leaving 5 bases not matched to a gene. CDR3 size: 15 residues. Germline CDR1 and CDR2: SGDLS and YYNGEE. As DNA, the CDR3 is TGTGCCAGCAGCGCCAGCGGACAGGGGTCCTACGAGCAGTACTTC. This sequence encodes CASSASGQGSYEQYF.

In this sample, this clonotype turned up a few times. The rearrangement uses TRBV5-1 and TRBJ1-2, with D tentatively TRBD1 (5 bases). Germline CDR1 is SGHRS and CDR2 is YFSETQ. The CDR3 runs to 15 residues. With 0 bases removed from V and 4 bases from J, the gap between germline ends came to 13 bases. CDR3 amino acids: CASSLATAGGYGYTF. The CDR3 region has the DNA TGCGCCAGCAGCTTGGCCACGGCCGGGGGCTATGGCTACACCTTC.

This chain joins TRBV13 and TRBJ2-7; 8 nucleotides align to TRBD1. This CDR3 comprises 20 residues. Looked up from germline, CDR1 is PRHDT and CDR2 is FYEKMQ (reference sequence). J was trimmed by 5 bases and V by 5 bases; bases with no gene match: 26. CDR3 bases: TGTGCCAGCAGCCGCGCGAAAATTATACCAAACAGGGGGGTTGTCGACGAGCAGTACTTC. Amino acids: CASSRAKIIPNRGVVDEQYF.

This clonotype was picked up a small number of times. The J gene is TRBJ1-2, the V gene TRBV12-3 or TRBV12-4; weak D call: TRBD1 (6 bases). The CDR3 covers 14 residues. V lost 2 bases and J 7 bases, leaving 14 bases between the germline ends. The CDR3 reads CASSLSGPRGGYTF. In DNA form, the CDR3 reads TGTGCCAGCAGTTTATCTGGGCCCAGGGGTGGCTACACCTTC.

This chain connects TRBV7-2 to TRBJ1-2; D not certain. CDR1 is SGHTA, CDR2 FQGNSA, per germline. V was pared by 2 bases and J by 10 bases, with 11 bases between. The CDR3 runs to 12 residues. In DNA, the CDR3 is TGTGCCAGCAGCTTATCAGTAAGTGACTACACCTTC. Its translation is CASSLSVSDYTF.

The table lists this clonotype with a few counts. V gene TRBV12-3 or TRBV12-4 combines with J gene TRBJ2-7; TRBD1 aligns across 7 bases. The CDR3 has 13 amino acids. V shed 7 bases, J shed 5 bases, and the junction held 8 bases outside the gene matches. Here the CDR3 reads CASTDRAFDEQYF. The CDR3 DNA follows: TGTGCCAGCACCGACAGGGCGTTCGACGAGCAGTACTTC.